This T cell receptor (beta chain) is drawn from a study of monozygotic twins with inflammatory bowel disease. The CDR3 is 13 residues long. Germline assignment: CDR1 SGHNT and CDR2 YYREEE (reference sequence). Comments on this clonotype: Its antigen is unidentified.

Amplification used two nested PCRs: about 17 cycles, then around 9 cycles, on TCRalpha/TCRbeta cDNA. TCRdb reworked the 5' RACE reads into one entry per CDR3 protein, no DNA. This sample's clone table lists roughly 200,000 distinct CDR3 sequences. Study-level findings and limits: Resolution of different T cell subtypes was not achieved. Inverse Simpson values showed less TCRbeta diversity in IBD patients than in their healthy co-twins.

Sequencing was performed on blood. This chain links TRBV5-4 with TRBJ1-1; TCRdb selects TRBD1, and the lack of DNA leaves this call unchecked. The sequence was obtained from a human donor with ulcerative colitis or Crohn's disease, or a healthy co-twin of an affected twin (not recorded which). This chain's CDR3 is CASSHARGAEAFF.